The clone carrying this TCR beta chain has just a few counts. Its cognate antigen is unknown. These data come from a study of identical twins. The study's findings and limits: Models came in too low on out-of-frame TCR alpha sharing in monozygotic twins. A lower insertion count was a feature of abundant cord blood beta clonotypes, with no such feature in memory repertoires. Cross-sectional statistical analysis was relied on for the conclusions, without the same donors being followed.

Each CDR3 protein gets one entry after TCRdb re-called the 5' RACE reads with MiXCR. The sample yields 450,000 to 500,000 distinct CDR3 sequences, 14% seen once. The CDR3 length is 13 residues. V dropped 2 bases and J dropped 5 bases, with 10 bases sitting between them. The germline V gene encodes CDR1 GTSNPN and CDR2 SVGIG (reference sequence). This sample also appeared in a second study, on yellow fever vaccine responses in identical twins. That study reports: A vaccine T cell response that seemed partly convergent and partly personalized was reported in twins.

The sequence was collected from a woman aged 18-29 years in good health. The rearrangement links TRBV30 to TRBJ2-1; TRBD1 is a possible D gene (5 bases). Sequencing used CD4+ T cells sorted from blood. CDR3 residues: CAWSRTSNNEQFF. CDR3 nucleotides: TGTGCCTGGAGTAGGACATCGAACAATGAGCAGTTCTTC.